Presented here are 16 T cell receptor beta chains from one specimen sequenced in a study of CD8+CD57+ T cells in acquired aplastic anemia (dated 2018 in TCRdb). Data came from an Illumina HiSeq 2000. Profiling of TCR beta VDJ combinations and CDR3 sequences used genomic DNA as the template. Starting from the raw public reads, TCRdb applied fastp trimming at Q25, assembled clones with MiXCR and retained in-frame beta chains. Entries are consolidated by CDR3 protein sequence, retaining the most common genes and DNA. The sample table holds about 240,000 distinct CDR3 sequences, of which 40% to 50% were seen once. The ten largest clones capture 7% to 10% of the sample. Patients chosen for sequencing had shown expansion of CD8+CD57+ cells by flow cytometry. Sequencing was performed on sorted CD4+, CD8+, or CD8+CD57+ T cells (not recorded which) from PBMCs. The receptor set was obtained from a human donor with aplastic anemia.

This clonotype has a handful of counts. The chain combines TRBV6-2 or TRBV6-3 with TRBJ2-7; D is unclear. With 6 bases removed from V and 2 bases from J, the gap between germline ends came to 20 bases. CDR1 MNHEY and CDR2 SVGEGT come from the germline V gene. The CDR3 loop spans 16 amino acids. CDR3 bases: TGTGCCAGCAGCTCACCCTGGGGAATTGAAACCTACGAGCAGTACTTC. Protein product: CASSSPWGIETYEQYF.

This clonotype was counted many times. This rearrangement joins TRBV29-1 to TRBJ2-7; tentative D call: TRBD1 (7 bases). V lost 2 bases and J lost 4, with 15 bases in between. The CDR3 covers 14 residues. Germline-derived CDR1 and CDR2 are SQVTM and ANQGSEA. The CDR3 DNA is TGCAGCGTTGAACTCCAGGGGGGACTGTACGAGCAGTACTTC. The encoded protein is CSVELQGGLYEQYF.

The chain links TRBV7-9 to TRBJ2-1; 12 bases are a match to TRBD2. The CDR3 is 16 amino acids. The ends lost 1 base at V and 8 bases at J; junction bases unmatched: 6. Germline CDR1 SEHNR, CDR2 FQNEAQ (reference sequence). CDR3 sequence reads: CASSLVVTSGGYEQFF. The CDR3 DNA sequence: TGTGCCAGCAGCTTAGTCGTGACTAGCGGGGGATATGAGCAGTTCTTC.

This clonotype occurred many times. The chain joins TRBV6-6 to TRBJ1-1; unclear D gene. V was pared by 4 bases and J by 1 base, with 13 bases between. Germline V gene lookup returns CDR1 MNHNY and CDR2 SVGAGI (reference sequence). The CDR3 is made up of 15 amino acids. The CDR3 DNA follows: TGTGCCAGCAGTTCCTCGACGGCCTCGAACACTGAAGCTTTCTTT. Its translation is CASSSSTASNTEAFF.

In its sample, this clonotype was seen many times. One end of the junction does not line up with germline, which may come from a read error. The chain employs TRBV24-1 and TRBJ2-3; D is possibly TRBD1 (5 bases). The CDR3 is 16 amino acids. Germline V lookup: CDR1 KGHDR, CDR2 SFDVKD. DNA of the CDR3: TGTGCCACCAGCGATTTTGTAGGCAGGGACACAGATACGCAGTATTTT. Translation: CATSDFVGRDTDTQYF.

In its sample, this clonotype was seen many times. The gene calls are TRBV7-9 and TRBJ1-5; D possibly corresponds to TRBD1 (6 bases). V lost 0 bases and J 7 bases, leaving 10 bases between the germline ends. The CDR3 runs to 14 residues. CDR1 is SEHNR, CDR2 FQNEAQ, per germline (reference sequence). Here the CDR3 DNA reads TGTGCCAGCAGCTTAGCCCAGGGGTCGCAGCCCCAGCATTTT. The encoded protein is CASSLAQGSQPQHF.

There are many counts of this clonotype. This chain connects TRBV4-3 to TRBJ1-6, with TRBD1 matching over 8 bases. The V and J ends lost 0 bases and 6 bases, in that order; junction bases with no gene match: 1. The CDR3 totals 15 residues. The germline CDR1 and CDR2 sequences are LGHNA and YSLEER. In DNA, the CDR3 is TGCGCCAGCAGCCAAGAGGGGACAGGTAATTCACCCCTCCACTTT. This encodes CASSQEGTGNSPLHF.

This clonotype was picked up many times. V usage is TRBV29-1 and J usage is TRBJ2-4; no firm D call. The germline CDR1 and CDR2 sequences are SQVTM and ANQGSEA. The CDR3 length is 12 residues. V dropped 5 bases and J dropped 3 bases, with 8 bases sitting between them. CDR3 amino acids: CSVLVIKNIQYF. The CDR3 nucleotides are TGCAGCGTTCTGGTTATCAAAAACATTCAGTACTTC. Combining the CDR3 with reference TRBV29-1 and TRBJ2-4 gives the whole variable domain SAVISQKPSRDICQRGTSLTIQCQVDSQVTMMFWYRQQPGQSLTLIATANQGSEATYESGFVIDKFPISRPNLTFSTLTVSNMSPEDSSIYLCSVLVIKNIQYFGAGTRLSVL.

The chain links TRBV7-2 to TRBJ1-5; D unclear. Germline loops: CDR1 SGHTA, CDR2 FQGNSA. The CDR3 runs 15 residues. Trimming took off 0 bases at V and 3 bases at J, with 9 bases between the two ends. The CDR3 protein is CASSLARQINQPQHF. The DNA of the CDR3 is TGTGCCAGCAGCTTAGCGAGGCAGATCAATCAGCCCCAGCATTTT.

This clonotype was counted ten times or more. CDR3 protein: CASSLKDEQFF. The CDR3 DNA is TGTGCCAGCAGCCTAAAGGATGAGCAGTTCTTC. The rearrangement links TRBV13 to TRBJ2-1; no definite D call. Trimming pared 5 bases from V and 8 bases from J, leaving 7 bases between. Germline V gives CDR1 PRHDT, CDR2 FYEKMQ (reference sequence). The CDR3 loop spans 11 amino acids.

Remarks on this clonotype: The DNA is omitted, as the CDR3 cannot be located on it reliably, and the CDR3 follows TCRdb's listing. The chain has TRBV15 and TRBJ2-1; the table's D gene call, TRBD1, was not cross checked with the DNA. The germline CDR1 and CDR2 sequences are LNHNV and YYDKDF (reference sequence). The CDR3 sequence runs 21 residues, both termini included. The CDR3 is CAPMYFCASSEERQRDNEQFF.

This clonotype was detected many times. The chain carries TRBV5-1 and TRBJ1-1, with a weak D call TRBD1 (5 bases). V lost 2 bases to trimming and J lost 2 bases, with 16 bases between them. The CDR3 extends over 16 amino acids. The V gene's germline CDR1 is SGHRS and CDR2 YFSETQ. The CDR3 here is CASSLGVGNRNTEAFF. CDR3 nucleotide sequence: TGCGCCAGCAGCTTAGGGGTGGGGAACAGAAACACTGAAGCTTTCTTT.

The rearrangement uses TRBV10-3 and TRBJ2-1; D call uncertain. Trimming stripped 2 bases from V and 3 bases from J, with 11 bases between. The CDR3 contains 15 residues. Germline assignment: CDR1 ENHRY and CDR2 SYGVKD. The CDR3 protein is CAISEDGDFYNEQFF. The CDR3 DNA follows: TGTGCCATCAGTGAGGATGGAGACTTCTACAATGAGCAGTTCTTC.

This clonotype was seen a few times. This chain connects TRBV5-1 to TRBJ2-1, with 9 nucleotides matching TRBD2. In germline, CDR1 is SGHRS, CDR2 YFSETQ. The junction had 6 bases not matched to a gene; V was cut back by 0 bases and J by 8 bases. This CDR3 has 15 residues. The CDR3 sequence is CASSLEGLAPDEQFF. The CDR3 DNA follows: TGCGCCAGCAGCTTGGAGGGACTAGCTCCCGATGAGCAGTTCTTC.

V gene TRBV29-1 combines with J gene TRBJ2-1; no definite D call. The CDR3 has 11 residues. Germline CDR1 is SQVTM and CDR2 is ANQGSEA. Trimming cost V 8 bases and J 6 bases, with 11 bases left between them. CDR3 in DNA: TGCAGCAGTTTTGACACCAATGAGCAGTTCTTC. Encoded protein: CSSFDTNEQFF.

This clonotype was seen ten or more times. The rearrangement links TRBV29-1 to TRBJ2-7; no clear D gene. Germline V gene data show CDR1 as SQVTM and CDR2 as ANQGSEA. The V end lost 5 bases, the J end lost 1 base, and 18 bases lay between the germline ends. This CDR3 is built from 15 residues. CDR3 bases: TGCAGCGTTCTAGGTTCGAGAGCACGTTCCTACGAGCAGTACTTC. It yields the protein CSVLGSRARSYEQYF.